What follows are 20 T cell receptor beta chains derived from one specimen sequenced in a study of response to subunit inactivated influenza vaccine. In TCRdb, the RT-PCR reads were re-called with MiXCR into one record per CDR3 protein. Among 710,000 or so distinct CDR3 sequences listed, around a sixth were seen once. The sample here was PBMCs from blood, taken approximately 12 days after vaccination. The source of these receptors is a man aged 50 to 59 who received an inactivated influenza vaccine.

This clonotype was counted only a few times. The rearrangement joins TRBV7-9 to TRBJ2-7; D might be TRBD1 (6 bases). Trimming took off 2 bases at V and 2 bases at J, with 13 bases between the two ends. This CDR3 has 15 residues. In germline, CDR1 is SEHNR, CDR2 FQNEAQ (reference sequence). This CDR3 reads CASSLLRDTAYEQYF. The CDR3 nucleotides read TGTGCCAGCAGCTTATTAAGGGACACCGCCTACGAGCAGTACTTC.

The chain recombines TRBV2 with TRBJ2-7, with D unresolved. V gave up 1 base and J gave up 3 bases, with 7 bases separating them. Germline values: CDR1 SNHLY, CDR2 FYNNEI. The CDR3 sequence is 13 residues long. The CDR3 spells CASSEGFSYEQYF. The CDR3 coding sequence is TGTGCCAGCAGTGAAGGGTTCAGCTACGAGCAGTACTTC.

The chain employs TRBV7-2 and TRBJ2-3, with 10 bases aligning to TRBD2. The CDR3 is made up of 15 amino acids. Trimming took 4 bases from V and 4 from J; bases not matched to a gene: 5. Germline V gives CDR1 SGHTA, CDR2 FQGNSA. CDR3 protein: CASSSGSGRADTQYF. As DNA, the CDR3 is TGTGCCAGCAGCTCAGGGAGCGGGAGGGCAGATACGCAGTATTTT.

There are a few counts of this clonotype. This chain uses TRBV6-4 with TRBJ2-3; 7 nucleotides align to TRBD1. Unmatched junction bases numbered 8, after V lost 0 bases and J lost 2 bases. The V gene's germline CDR1 is MRHNA and CDR2 SNTAGT. This CDR3 spans 17 amino acids. The CDR3 is CASSDSTGATVTDTQYF. CDR3 coding DNA: TGTGCCAGCAGTGACTCTACAGGGGCCACTGTCACAGATACGCAGTATTTT.

This clonotype was recorded at least ten times. This chain joins TRBV12-3 or TRBV12-4 and TRBJ2-7, with unresolved D. V shed 5 bases and J shed 0 bases, with 11 bases lying between them. This CDR3 contains 14 residues. This CDR3 reads CASSRPRVSYEQYF. CDR3 bases: TGTGCCAGCAGTCGACCACGCGTCTCCTACGAGCAGTACTTC.

Ten or more counts support this clonotype. V and J are TRBV12-3 or TRBV12-4 and TRBJ2-5; TRBD2 matches at 8 bases. The CDR3 is made up of 14 amino acids. V lost 3 bases, J lost 3 bases, and 3 bases stayed unmatched. The CDR3 nucleotides are TGTGCCAGCAGTTTCGTAGCGGGGAAAGAGACCCAGTACTTC. It is translated as CASSFVAGKETQYF.

J is TRBJ2-1 and V is TRBV29-1, with 7 bases aligning to TRBD2. V was clipped by 6 bases and J by 4 bases; unmatched bases: 9. Germline values: CDR1 SQVTM, CDR2 ANQGSEA. The CDR3 is made up of 14 amino acids. The CDR3 protein is CSVARDYFYNEQFF. The CDR3 DNA follows: TGCAGCGTCGCTAGGGACTATTTTTACAATGAGCAGTTCTTC.

The chain recombines TRBV11-2 with TRBJ2-2; possible D gene TRBD2, 6 bases. V was trimmed by 7 bases and J by 2 bases, leaving 26 bases between them. Germline CDR1 and CDR2: SGHAT and FQNNGV. The CDR3 loop spans 19 amino acids. Written as DNA, the CDR3 is TGTGCCAGCAACAAGTGGAGGGCTAGCCCAAGAAAAAACACCGGGGAGCTGTTTTTT. Encoded protein: CASNKWRASPRKNTGELFF.

V and J are TRBV4-3 and TRBJ2-7; weak D call: TRBD2 (5 bases). The CDR3 runs 14 residues. CDR1 is LGHNA, CDR2 YSLEER, per germline. V lost 1 base, J lost 2 bases, and 9 bases lay in between. The CDR3 coding sequence is TGCGCCAGCAGCCAAGGGACGGGGACCTACGAGCAGTACTTC. Its translation: CASSQGTGTYEQYF.

The chain combines TRBV7-6 with TRBJ2-3; TRBD2 matches at 11 bases. V gave up 4 bases and J gave up 8 bases; unmatched junction bases: 20. CDR3 length: 19 amino acids. CDR1 and CDR2 from the germline V gene are SGHVS and FNYEAQ. As DNA, the CDR3 is TGTGCCAGCAGCTCCAATAGCGGGAGGGCAGTAGGAACTTGGAGTACGCAGTATTTT. Its protein is CASSSNSGRAVGTWSTQYF. The variable domain in full, completed from reference TRBV7-6 and TRBJ2-3, reads GAGVSQSPRYKVTKRGQDVALRCDPISGHVSLYWYRQALGQGPEFLTYFNYEAQQDKSGLPNDRFSAERPEGSISTLTIQRTEQRDSAMYRCASSSNSGRAVGTWSTQYFGPGTRLTVL.

This chain joins TRBV20-1 and TRBJ2-3, with 12 bases identical to TRBD2. Germline-derived CDR1 and CDR2 are DFQATT and SNEGSKA (reference sequence). J gave up 1 base and V 6 bases, and 11 bases lay outside the gene matches. The CDR3 is 17 amino acids. The CDR3 bases are TGCAGTGCAAACCCAATCGGACTAGCGGGACGCACAGATACGCAGTATTTT. As protein: CSANPIGLAGRTDTQYF.

The chain has TRBV7-2 and TRBJ2-1; 12 bases align to TRBD2. The CDR3 runs to 16 residues. Trimming cost V 5 bases and J 6 bases; bases outside gene matches: 8. CDR1 is SGHTA and CDR2 is FQGNSA in the germline V gene. The CDR3 DNA is TGTGCCAGCAGCATCAGACTAGCGGGGGCCCCCAATGAGCAGTTCTTC. It specifies CASSIRLAGAPNEQFF.

V is TRBV20-1 and J is TRBJ2-7; 9 bases match TRBD1. The CDR3 length is 15 residues. Germline-derived CDR1 and CDR2 are DFQATT and SNEGSKA (reference sequence). V gave up 6 bases and J gave up 3 bases; unmatched junction bases: 12. CDR3: CSARTGEGLYYEQYF. The DNA of the CDR3 is TGCAGTGCAAGGACAGGGGAAGGCCTATACTACGAGCAGTACTTC.

This clonotype was recorded a few times. This chain connects TRBV7-9 to TRBJ1-4; D ambiguous. Germline CDR1 is SEHNR and CDR2 is FQNEAQ (reference sequence). The CDR3 covers 14 residues. V was pared by 5 bases and J by 3 bases, with 10 bases between. The CDR3 nucleotides are TGTGCCAGCAGCCGGACGCAACCTAATGAAAAACTGTTTTTT. As protein: CASSRTQPNEKLFF.

This sequence joins TRBV5-1 and TRBJ2-7; no definite D call. The V end was cut by 4 bases, the J end by 5 bases, with 10 bases between. The CDR3 covers 12 residues. Germline V CDR1 and CDR2: SGHRS, YFSETQ. The CDR3 region has the DNA TGCGCCAGCAGCGGCGTCTCGGACGAGCAGTACTTC. This gives the protein CASSGVSDEQYF.

The genes are TRBV6-1 and TRBJ1-5, with a tentative D call TRBD1 (5 bases). Trimming removed 6 bases from V and 7 bases from J, with 13 bases in between. Germline lookup yields CDR1 MNHNS and CDR2 SASEGT. The length of the CDR3 is 13 residues. Here the CDR3 reads CASRPGLEQPQHF. In DNA, the CDR3 is TGTGCCAGCAGACCAGGGCTAGAGCAGCCCCAGCATTTT.

The rearrangement uses TRBV5-8 and TRBJ1-5, with D unresolved. Per the germline V gene, CDR1 is SGHTS and CDR2 is YDEGEE. This CDR3 has 11 amino acids. Deletions cut 1 base from V and 9 bases from J, with 5 bases between. The CDR3 loop is CASSLYGPQHF. The CDR3 DNA reads TGTGCCAGCAGCTTGTATGGGCCCCAGCATTTT.

The genes are TRBV10-3 and TRBJ2-1; 11 bases match TRBD2. The germline CDR1 and CDR2 sequences are ENHRY and SYGVKD. The CDR3 totals 19 residues. Trimming cost V 0 bases and J 0 bases; bases outside gene matches: 7. The CDR3 DNA reads as TGTGCCATCAGTGAGTCGACTAGCGGGGTAAAGAGCTCCTACAATGAGCAGTTCTTC. Protein product: CAISESTSGVKSSYNEQFF.

This clonotype showed up just a few times. The chain has TRBV9 and TRBJ2-1; the match to TRBD2 covers 7 bases. V was clipped by 0 bases and J by 4 bases; unmatched bases: 4. The germline CDR1 and CDR2 sequences are SGDLS and YYNGEE. The length of the CDR3 is 15 residues. The CDR3 reads CASSVVSSGYNEQFF. DNA for the CDR3: TGTGCCAGCAGCGTAGTGTCTAGCGGATACAATGAGCAGTTCTTC.

This clonotype appeared a few times. CDR3: CASSQDGAGGSYNEQFF. In DNA, the CDR3 is TGTGCCAGCAGCCAAGATGGGGCGGGAGGTTCCTACAATGAGCAGTTCTTC. The chain joins TRBV4-2 to TRBJ2-1; TRBD2 matches at 8 bases. Looked up from germline, CDR1 is LGHNA and CDR2 is YNFKEQ. This CDR3 region has 17 residues. Trimming at V came to 0 bases and at J to 1 base, leaving 5 bases not matched to a gene.